Included here is one T cell receptor beta chain sequence, with context. Data came from immunoSEQ multiplex PCR; TCRdb stores just in-frame clones and leaves some out. The profile shows some 760,000 clones, approximately 85% of them singletons. These data come from a study of shared T cell receptors in the human thymus. Germline V gene data show CDR1 as LGHNT and CDR2 as FRNRAP. This CDR3 has 18 amino acids. The ends lost 2 bases at V and 1 base at J; junction bases unmatched: 8. These same records also appear under a second study, on human thymus T cells. Per that study: Thymic material originated from resections removed in the course of corrective heart surgery. It looked as if thymic and blood repertoires used V and J genes in a biased way.

Input material: thymocytes. This chain links TRBV12-5 with TRBJ1-1, with 12 bases fitting TRBD1. The receptor was derived from a girl in the first two years of life with a congenital heart defect. The CDR3 DNA is TGTGCTAGTGGTTTGCCAAACCGGGACAGGGGGCGGAACACTGAAGCTTTCTTT. This encodes CASGLPNRDRGRNTEAFF.